The 20 T cell receptor beta chains presented below share a single source sample, sequenced in a study of immune cell composition in non-small cell lung cancer. Libraries were prepared by immunoSEQ multiplex PCR; TCRdb keeps only in-frame clonotypes and omits some of them. This sample carries roughly 15,000 clones, roughly 80% of them seen once, and the ten largest clones take around 10%. Source material: lung tumor tissue. The source is a human donor with non-small cell lung cancer.

A few counts support this clone. V and J are TRBV28 and TRBJ2-3; TRBD1 aligns across 10 bases. V trimming: 3 bases; J trimming: 3 bases; junction bases outside the gene matches: 6. The CDR3 length is 16 residues. Looked up from germline, CDR1 is MDHEN and CDR2 is SYDVKM. In nucleotides, the CDR3 is TGTGCCAGCAGTTTCCGCCGGGACAGGGGAACAGATACGCAGTATTTT. Its translation is CASSFRRDRGTDTQYF.

The gene calls are TRBV6-6 and TRBJ2-1; 7 nucleotides line up with TRBD1. The V gene end was trimmed by 2 bases and the J gene end by 8 bases; junction bases not matched to a gene: 6. CDR1 and CDR2 from the germline V gene are MNHNY and SVGAGI (reference sequence). CDR3 length: 14 amino acids. The DNA of the CDR3 is TGTGCCAGCAGTTACACGACAGGGTTCGATGAGCAGTTCTTC. Its protein product is CASSYTTGFDEQFF.

This chain uses TRBV6-1 with TRBJ1-5; possibly TRBD1 for D (5 bases). Germline lookup yields CDR1 MNHNS and CDR2 SASEGT. The length of the CDR3 is 14 residues. V lost 0 bases to trimming and J lost 4 bases, with 7 bases between them. The DNA for the CDR3 is TGTGCCAGCAGTGAAGCGGGGCGGAATCAGCCCCAGCATTTT. This translates into CASSEAGRNQPQHF.

This chain links TRBV7-9 with TRBJ2-7, with 10 positions matching TRBD2. The V and J ends lost 1 base and 4 bases, in that order; junction bases with no gene match: 10. The germline V gene has CDR1 SEHNR and CDR2 FQNEAQ (reference sequence). CDR3 size: 17 residues. The chain's CDR3 is CASSLVSSSGGKYEQYF. CDR3 coding DNA: TGTGCCAGCAGCTTAGTTAGTAGTAGCGGGGGGAAATACGAGCAGTACTTC.

The chain couples TRBV7-9 to TRBJ2-7, with 8 positions matching TRBD1. The V gene end was trimmed by 4 bases and the J gene end by 6 bases; junction bases not matched to a gene: 8. Germline assignment: CDR1 SEHNR and CDR2 FQNEAQ (reference sequence). The CDR3 is 14 residues long. CDR3 in amino acids: CASSSRQGSGEQYF. In DNA form, the CDR3 reads TGTGCCAGCAGCTCCCGACAGGGGTCAGGCGAGCAGTACTTC.

The gene calls are TRBV5-8 and TRBJ2-3; D is possibly TRBD1 (6 bases). Trimming removed 0 bases at V and 0 bases at J, with 8 bases between. From germline, CDR1 is SGHTS and CDR2 YDEGEE. This CDR3 comprises 15 residues. The CDR3 sequence: CASSLGTASTDTQYF. The DNA of the CDR3 is TGTGCCAGCAGCTTGGGGACAGCTAGCACAGATACGCAGTATTTT.

The chain uses TRBV28 and TRBJ1-5; TRBD1 might be the D (5 bases). V dropped 3 bases and J dropped 5 bases, with 14 bases sitting between them. This CDR3 spans 15 amino acids. The V gene's germline CDR1 is MDHEN and CDR2 SYDVKM. CDR3 sequence (DNA): TGTGCCAGCAGTTTTGGGGGTTCAAGACATCAGCCCCAGCATTTT. Its protein product is CASSFGGSRHQPQHF.

The V call is TRBV4-2, the J call TRBJ2-1, with D hard to call. The V gene lost 3 bases and the J gene lost 6 bases, with 9 bases spanning the gap. This CDR3 comprises 13 residues. The germline V gene has CDR1 LGHNA and CDR2 YNFKEQ. This CDR3 is CASSQSFFNEQFF. The DNA of the CDR3 is TGTGCCAGCAGCCAGTCGTTTTTCAATGAGCAGTTCTTC.

The genes are TRBV18 and TRBJ2-5; 11 bases are a match to TRBD2. Trimming at V came to 1 base and at J to 1 base, leaving 8 bases not matched to a gene. Looked up from germline, CDR1 is KGHSH and CDR2 is LQKENI. CDR3 length: 18 residues. This chain's CDR3 is CASSPRSGLAGGQETQYF. The CDR3 nucleotides read TGTGCCAGCTCACCACGGTCAGGCCTAGCGGGAGGCCAAGAGACCCAGTACTTC.

The chain links TRBV19 to TRBJ2-7, with 16 bases identical to TRBD2. This CDR3 spans 19 amino acids. Trimming took 5 bases from V and 0 from J; bases not matched to a gene: 10. Per the germline V gene, CDR1 is LNHDA and CDR2 is SQIVND (reference sequence). CDR3 DNA sequence: TGTGCCAGTAGTTCCCTGGGACTAGCGGGAGGGCCCTACTCCTACGAGCAGTACTTC. Residues: CASSSLGLAGGPYSYEQYF.

CDR3 protein: CSEGTTTGELFF. In DNA form, the CDR3 reads TGCAGCGAGGGGACTACCACCGGGGAGCTGTTTTTT. The chain recombines TRBV29-1 with TRBJ2-2, with TRBD2 matching 7 bases. The CDR3 loop spans 12 amino acids. Germline V lookup: CDR1 SQVTM, CDR2 ANQGSEA. V shed 7 bases, J shed 4 bases, and the junction held 3 bases outside the gene matches.

As DNA, the CDR3 is TGTGCCAGCACCGGACAGAGGAACACTGAAGCTTTCTTT. Translating it yields CASTGQRNTEAFF. The chain has TRBV5-6 and TRBJ1-1; tentatively, D is TRBD1 (6 bases). CDR1 SGHDT and CDR2 YYEEEE come from the germline V gene. CDR3 length: 13 residues. V was trimmed by 6 bases and J by 1 base, leaving 10 bases between them.

The rearrangement uses TRBV6-6 and TRBJ1-1; unclear D gene. Germline CDR1 MNHNY, CDR2 SVGAGI (reference sequence). V was clipped by 5 bases and J by 4 bases, with 14 bases between them. The CDR3 is 14 residues long. CDR3 DNA: TGTGCCAGCAGTACCCGCACGGGAAGCACTGAAGCTTTCTTT. It is translated as CASSTRTGSTEAFF.

V gene TRBV27 combines with J gene TRBJ2-7, with TRBD2 matching 9 bases. CDR1 is MNHEY, CDR2 SMNVEV, per germline (reference sequence). Trimming at V came to 7 bases and at J to 5 bases, leaving 9 bases not matched to a gene. CDR3 length: 14 residues. CDR3 in DNA: TGTGCCAGCACCCCCATAGCGGGGGTCAACGAGCAGTACTTC. It yields the protein CASTPIAGVNEQYF.

CDR3 sequence (DNA): TGTGCCAGCAGCTTAGGCACTGGGAGACAGGGTACCTATGGCTACACCTTC. This codes for CASSLGTGRQGTYGYTF. The chain uses TRBV11-2 and TRBJ1-2; TRBD1 agrees at 7 bases. The germline CDR1 and CDR2 sequences are SGHAT and FQNNGV. This CDR3 has 17 amino acids. V gave up 1 base and J gave up 4 bases; unmatched junction bases: 12.

J is TRBJ1-4 and V is TRBV2, with 9 bases matching TRBD1. The CDR3 extends over 15 amino acids. V was clipped by 5 bases and J by 7 bases; unmatched bases: 8. CDR1 and CDR2 (germline): SNHLY, FYNNEI. DNA for the CDR3: TGTGCCAGCAGTCGAAAGACAGGGGGAAGTGAAAAACTGTTTTTT. Its protein is CASSRKTGGSEKLFF.

The rearrangement links TRBV10-2 to TRBJ1-2, with D possibly matching TRBD1 (6 bases). CDR3 length: 13 amino acids. V was cut by 6 bases and J by 7 bases, with 15 bases left in between. Germline CDR1 is WSHSY and CDR2 is SAAADI. The CDR3 protein is CASRRGGESGYTF. CDR3 nucleotide sequence: TGCGCCAGCAGGAGGGGGGGCGAGTCTGGCTACACCTTC.

The V and J genes are TRBV7-9 and TRBJ2-1; 10 nucleotides line up with TRBD2. The V and J ends lost 3 bases and 4 bases, in that order; junction bases with no gene match: 6. CDR1 is SEHNR and CDR2 is FQNEAQ in the germline V gene (reference sequence). The CDR3 totals 16 residues. This CDR3 reads CASSFSLAGDYNEQFF. CDR3 coding DNA: TGTGCCAGCAGCTTTTCTCTAGCGGGAGATTACAATGAGCAGTTCTTC.

The chain has TRBV7-2 and TRBJ1-1, with TRBD1 as a possible D gene (6 bases). Trimming removed 5 bases at V and 7 bases at J, with 14 bases between. CDR1 SGHTA and CDR2 FQGNSA come from the germline V gene. The CDR3 is made up of 13 amino acids. The CDR3 loop is CASSEQGSGEAFF. The CDR3 region has the DNA TGTGCCAGCAGCGAACAGGGTTCAGGTGAAGCTTTCTTT.

This clone has a handful of counts. This chain connects TRBV29-1 to TRBJ2-1; 10 positions match TRBD2. Germline CDR1 SQVTM, CDR2 ANQGSEA. This CDR3 has 16 residues. Trimming removed 5 bases from V and 0 bases from J; junction bases left unmatched: 7. The DNA of the CDR3 is TGCAGCGTTCGGACTAGCGGACCGAGCTCCTACAATGAGCAGTTCTTC. It specifies CSVRTSGPSSYNEQFF.